What follows are 4 T cell receptor beta chains derived from one specimen sequenced in a study of cytomegalovirus exposure and HLA in healthy donors. The PCR made use of 60 Vbeta and 13 Jbeta primers. Only in-frame clones appear in the TCRdb table, and some are missing; sequencing was by immunoSEQ multiplex PCR. Here the sample spans around 140,000 clones, 64% being singletons. The specimen sequenced was PBMCs. These receptors were taken from a woman aged 40 to 50 in good health and CMV-seronegative.

The genes are TRBV19 and TRBJ1-1; no clear D gene. The V end was cut by 3 bases, the J end by 3 bases, with 11 bases between. The CDR3 runs to 14 residues. Germline V lookup: CDR1 LNHDA, CDR2 SQIVND (reference sequence). The CDR3 DNA sequence: TGTGCCAGTAGTATTTGGATTCGGGACACTGAAGCTTTCTTT. The encoded protein is CASSIWIRDTEAFF. The entire variable domain, with the rest obtained from reference TRBV19 and TRBJ1-1, is as follows: DGGITQSPKYLFRKEGQNVTLSCEQNLNHDAMYWYRQDPGQGLRLIYYSQIVNDFQKGDIAEGYSVSREKKESFPLTVTSAQKNPTAFYLCASSIWIRDTEAFFGQGTRLTVV.

This chain connects TRBV6-1 to TRBJ1-1; weak D call: TRBD1 (5 bases). Trimming took 2 bases from V and 10 from J, leaving 14 bases between them. The CDR3 has 13 residues. Germline assignment: CDR1 MNHNS and CDR2 SASEGT. CDR3 in amino acids: CASSENQGRGAFF. Written as DNA, the CDR3 is TGTGCCAGCAGTGAAAACCAGGGAAGGGGAGCTTTCTTT.

Note on this clone: Other DNA sequences within the sample encode an identical CDR3. The chain has TRBV6-1 and TRBJ2-2; 8 bases are a match to TRBD2. Germline V CDR1 and CDR2: MNHNS, SASEGT. With 2 bases clipped from V and 8 bases from J, the junction kept 7 bases outside the gene matches. The CDR3 covers 15 residues. The DNA for the CDR3 is TGTGCCAGCAGTGAAATTAGGCGGGGGGCAGGGGAGCTGTTTTTT. The encoded protein is CASSEIRRGAGELFF.

The chain has TRBV7-6 and TRBJ1-4; D gene uncertain. This CDR3 is 14 amino acids long. Trimming took off 2 bases at V and 5 bases at J, with 9 bases between the two ends. Germline assignment: CDR1 SGHVS and CDR2 FNYEAQ. The CDR3, as DNA: TGTGCCAGCAGCTTAAAAGCGGGAAATGAAAAACTGTTTTTT. This encodes CASSLKAGNEKLFF.